This T cell receptor (beta chain) comes out of a study of control samples from healthy donors and cancer patients. Profiling relied on immunoSEQ multiplex PCR, and the TCRdb table lists in-frame clones only, not all of them. Among about 410,000 clones listed, roughly 90% were seen once. With 0 bases removed from V and 12 bases from J, the gap between germline ends came to 8 bases. Germline-derived CDR1 and CDR2 are SNHLY and FYNNEI. This CDR3 spans 11 amino acids. The sequenced sample was PBMCs. The source of this sequence is a man aged 35-49 years with head and neck cancer. The chain is built from TRBV2 and TRBJ1-2, with D perhaps TRBD1 (5 bases). In DNA form, the CDR3 reads TGTGCCAGCAGTGAAGCGGGGGTAAACACCTTC. Its translation is CASSEAGVNTF.